The T cell receptor (beta chain) under discussion was sequenced for a study of T cells after posttransplantation cyclophosphamide. Clones were sequenced by immunoSEQ multiplex PCR, and TCRdb holds only the in-frame ones, with some missing. The repertoire consists of approximately 24,000 clones, none detected only once. The study's findings and limits: TRB clonality was highly associated with recipient CMV seropositivity and reactivation.

This clone was seen at least ten times. What it binds is not known. The CDR3 contains 12 residues. Germline lookup yields CDR1 SGHKS and CDR2 YYEKEE (reference sequence). V lost 3 bases, J lost 2 bases, and 6 bases lay in between. The sample comprised PBMCs. This clonotype was sampled from a woman aged 55-75 years in good health, CMV-negative, and a related stem cell transplant donor. The V and J genes are TRBV5-5 and TRBJ2-7; D ambiguous. The chain's CDR3 is CASSSSAYEQYF. Here the CDR3 DNA reads TGTGCCAGCAGCTCATCGGCCTACGAGCAGTACTTC.